Listed below are T cell receptor beta chains from one sample, sequenced in a study of vaccination and CD4 T cells after COVID-19. Their recognized antigens are unknown. TCRdb passed the PCR reads through MiXCR, listing each CDR3 protein once. Here the sample spans 9,100 or so distinct CDR3 sequences, about 43% being singletons. What was sequenced was CD4+ T cells from blood, cultured in vitro. Receptors were obtained from a human donor in good health. CDR3s include the opening cysteine and the closing phenylalanine or tryptophan. The D gene is left open where the match is weak. Expanded clones get a size class; other rows say once, few or many, or leave the size out.

V gene	J gene	D gene	CDR3 length	clone size	CDR3 DNA	CDR3 protein
TRBV30	TRBJ2-3	TRBD1	14	.	TGTGCCTGGAGTGTAGGGACAGGTGGGGATACGCAGTATTTT	CAWSVGTGGDTQYF
TRBV5-1	TRBJ2-3	TRBD2	16	.	TGCGCCAGCAGAACGGGGCTAGCGGATAGCACAGATACGCAGTATTTT	CASRTGLADSTDTQYF
TRBV25-1	TRBJ2-7	.	14	.	TGTGCCAGCAGTATCGGGAGTTTTGGGTACGAGCAGTACTTC	CASSIGSFGYEQYF
TRBV7-9	TRBJ1-5	.	15	.	TGTGCCAGCAGTCGAGGGGCCTCAGACGGGCAGCCCCAGCATTTT	CASSRGASDGQPQHF
TRBV7-8	TRBJ1-1	.	13	few	TGTGCCAGCAGCTCAAGAACTCACACTGAAGCTTTCTTT	CASSSRTHTEAFF
TRBV29-1	TRBJ1-1	.	13	.	TGCAGCGCACGGGAATTTATGAACACTGAAGCTTTCTTT	CSAREFMNTEAFF
TRBV20-1	TRBJ1-5	.	15	.	TGCAGTGCTAGAGGGGTTGGGGCTATGCATCAGCCCCAGCATTTT	CSARGVGAMHQPQHF
TRBV12-3/TRBV12-4	TRBJ2-2	.	13	.	TGTGCCAGCGCCCCCGTAGGGGACGGGGAGCTGTTTTTT	CASAPVGDGELFF
TRBV27	TRBJ1-1	.	14	.	TGTGCCAGCAACCCACAGGGCTTCGGTACTGAAGCTTTCTTT	CASNPQGFGTEAFF
TRBV6-1	TRBJ2-4	.	15	.	TGTGCCACCTCGTCGGGTGCCGTAGCCAAAAACATTCAGTACTTC	CATSSGAVAKNIQYF
TRBV2	TRBJ1-3	.	13	.	TGTGCCAGCCATCGGAACCCTGGAAACACCATATATTTT	CASHRNPGNTIYF
TRBV7-9	TRBJ2-2	.	18	few	TGTGCCAGCAGCTTAGTGGTTTTTACGGGGAGGACCTCCGGGGAGCTGTTTTTT	CASSLVVFTGRTSGELFF
TRBV12-3/TRBV12-4	TRBJ1-2	.	14	.	TGTGCCAGCACTCTTCGGGGGGCGGGTTATGGCTACACCTTC	CASTLRGAGYGYTF
TRBV11-2	TRBJ1-1	.	14	.	TGTGCCAGCAGCTCGTCCCTATCCTACACTGAAGCTTTCTTT	CASSSSLSYTEAFF
TRBV30	TRBJ2-3	.	13	few	TGTGCCTGGAGTGTGTTAAGCACAGATACGCAGTATTTT	CAWSVLSTDTQYF
TRBV20-1	TRBJ1-6	.	12	few	TGCAGTGCAACGGACAGACCAGGGCCCCTCCACTTT	CSATDRPGPLHF
TRBV6-1	TRBJ2-4	TRBD2	16	.	TGTGCCAGCAGTGCTATAAGACTAGCGGGAGGGCCTCTTCAAGACTTC	CASSAIRLAGGPLQDF
TRBV5-1	TRBJ1-6	.	14	.	TGCGCCAGCACGCCGGACAGTTCGAATTCACCCCTCCACTTT	CASTPDSSNSPLHF
TRBV12-5	TRBJ2-7	.	12	.	.	CARGRYGCEQYF
TRBV11-2	TRBJ1-6	TRBD1	15	.	TGTGCCAGCAGCTTACTGGGACAGGGTGAATCACCCCTCCACTTT	CASSLLGQGESPLHF
TRBV6-5	TRBJ1-6	.	22	few	TGTGCCAGCAGTTACACTAGCCTATATAGTTTCTTGGGGAGCTCCTATAATTCACCCCTCCACTTT	CASSYTSLYSFLGSSYNSPLHF
TRBV10-1	TRBJ1-3	.	14	.	TGCGCCAGCAGCAAGTTTTTATCTGGAAACACCATATATTTT	CASSKFLSGNTIYF
TRBV4-2	TRBJ2-7	TRBD2	16	.	TGTGCCAGCAGCCAAGATAGAGGGACTACTACCTACGAGCAGTACTTC	CASSQDRGTTTYEQYF
TRBV6-2/TRBV6-3	TRBJ1-5	TRBD1	13	.	TGTGCCAGCAGGGGACAGGGGCTTCAGCCCCAGCATTTT	CASRGQGLQPQHF
TRBV7-9	TRBJ1-1	TRBD1	16	.	TGTGCCAGCAGCACCTACAGGGGGCGCGGGAACACTGAAGCTTTCTTT	CASSTYRGRGNTEAFF
TRBV30	TRBJ2-7	TRBD2	17	few	TGTGCCTGGAGTGCACCACCCCGACTAGCGGTAACCTACGAGCAGTACTTC	CAWSAPPRLAVTYEQYF
TRBV7-9	TRBJ1-1	.	16	medium-sized	TGTGCCAGCAGCACCACAGGGAGGGGCATGAACACTGAAGCTTTCTTT	CASSTTGRGMNTEAFF
TRBV6-5	TRBJ1-2	TRBD1	13	few	TGTGCCAGCAGTTTGACAGGGAACTATGGCTACACCTTC	CASSLTGNYGYTF
TRBV6-1	TRBJ2-7	.	14	.	TGTGCCAGCAGGGAAGCAGGGGGGTCCTACGAGCAGTACTTC	CASREAGGSYEQYF
TRBV19	TRBJ2-5	TRBD1	14	few	TGTGCCAGTAGGGACAGGGGGATTCAAGAGACCCAGTACTTC	CASRDRGIQETQYF
TRBV7-2	TRBJ1-1	.	15	few	TGTGCCAGCAGCTTAGCTTGGGGGGTTAACACTGAAGCTTTCTTT	CASSLAWGVNTEAFF
TRBV20-1	TRBJ1-2	.	13	few	TGCAGTGCTCGCGGATTAGGTAACTATGGCTACACCTTC	CSARGLGNYGYTF
TRBV6-4	TRBJ1-1	.	13	few	TGTGCCAGCAGTGTCTCTCAACAAACTGAAGCTTTCTTT	CASSVSQQTEAFF
TRBV20-1	TRBJ1-3	.	14	few	TGCAGTGCTAGGGGCGGATGGTCTGGAAACACCATATATTTT	CSARGGWSGNTIYF
TRBV6-4	TRBJ1-1	.	13	.	TGTGCCAGCCCGATGGTCTGCATAACTGAAGCTTTCTTT	CASPMVCITEAFF
TRBV18	TRBJ1-5	.	15	.	TGTGCCAGCGCGATAGGGATTTCGGGCAATCAGCCCCAGCATTTT	CASAIGISGNQPQHF
TRBV11-2	TRBJ2-7	TRBD1	15	.	TGTGCCAGCAGCGGAGTGACAGGGCCGTCGTCGGAGCAGTACTTC	CASSGVTGPSSEQYF
TRBV19	TRBJ1-2	.	19	few	TGTGCCAGTAGTACCACCCCCTCCGGGACACGAGTGGGCTTTGGTGGCTACACCTTC	CASSTTPSGTRVGFGGYTF
TRBV6-1	TRBJ1-1	TRBD1	12	.	TGTGCCAGCAGGCCCCAGACAGGGGAAGCTTTCTTT	CASRPQTGEAFF
TRBV11-3	TRBJ1-1	.	12	few	TGTGCCAGCAGCTCCTTTGACACTGAAGCTTTCTTT	CASSSFDTEAFF
TRBV28	TRBJ1-5	TRBD1	14	few	TGTGCCAGCAGGTGGACAGGGAGCAATCAGCCCCAGCATTTT	CASRWTGSNQPQHF